This TCR beta chain was retrieved from a study of blood T cell repertoires in COVID-19. Study overall: From the United States, Italy and Spain came samples of acute and convalescent COVID-19. The cDNA or gDNA used as material had been derived from T cells, B-cell-depleted T cells, or PBMCs.

This clone came up a few times. Assay used: immunoSEQ multiplex PCR; TCRdb lists only in-frame clones, some missing. Found here are approximately 200,000 clones, around nine tenths of them singletons; the top ten hold about 6%. The origin of this receptor is a man aged 60 to 69 who had recovered from COVID-19. The specimen was peripheral blood.

This chain's CDR3 is CASSLGGLAGDTQYF. DNA of the CDR3: TGCGCCAGCAGCTTGGGGGGACTAGCGGGAGATACGCAGTATTTT. The rearrangement links TRBV5-1 to TRBJ2-3, with 12 bases matching TRBD2. The germline CDR1 and CDR2 sequences are SGHRS and YFSETQ. This CDR3 is 15 amino acids long. V trimming: 0 bases; J trimming: 5 bases; junction bases outside the gene matches: 1.